This TCR beta chain was obtained from a study of blood T cell repertoires in COVID-19. As originally analysed: Scientists estimated how many nucleated cells there were by amplifying reference gene primers. Measured with immunoSEQ multiplex PCR; TCRdb has only the in-frame clones, and not every one. D and trimming were read from the DNA, whereas the V and J calls and clone size are those reported in that table. The sample holds 490,000 or so clones; 75% to 90% are singletons and the top ten take more than 7.5%. Per the germline V gene, CDR1 is SGHRS and CDR2 is YFSETQ. The CDR3 length is 12 residues. With 2 bases removed from V and 4 bases from J, the gap between germline ends came to 7 bases.

The sequence came from a woman aged 55-69 years who had recovered from COVID-19. Material: PBMCs or T cells enriched from blood (not recorded which). This chain joins TRBV5-1 and TRBJ2-7; tentative D call: TRBD1 (5 bases). CDR3 protein: CASSFKGYEQYF. The CDR3 coding sequence is TGCGCCAGCAGCTTTAAGGGGTACGAGCAGTACTTC. Using reference TRBV5-1 and TRBJ2-7 for the parts outside the CDR3, the full variable domain is KAGVTQTPRYLIKTRGQQVTLSCSPISGHRSVSWYQQTPGQGLQFLFEYFSETQRNKGNFPGRFSGRQFSNSRSEMNVSTLELGDSALYLCASSFKGYEQYFGPGTRLTVT.